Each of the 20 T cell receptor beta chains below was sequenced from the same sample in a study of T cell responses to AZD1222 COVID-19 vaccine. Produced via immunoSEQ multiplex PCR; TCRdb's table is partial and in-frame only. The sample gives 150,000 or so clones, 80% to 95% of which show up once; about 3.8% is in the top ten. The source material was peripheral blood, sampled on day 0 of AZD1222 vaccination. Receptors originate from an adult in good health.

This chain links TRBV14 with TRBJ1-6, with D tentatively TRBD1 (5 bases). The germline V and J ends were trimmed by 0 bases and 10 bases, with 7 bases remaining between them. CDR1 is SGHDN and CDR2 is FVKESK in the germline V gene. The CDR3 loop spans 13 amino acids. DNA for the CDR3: TGTGCCAGCAGCCAAGACGAGGGGTCACCCCTCCACTTT. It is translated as CASSQDEGSPLHF.

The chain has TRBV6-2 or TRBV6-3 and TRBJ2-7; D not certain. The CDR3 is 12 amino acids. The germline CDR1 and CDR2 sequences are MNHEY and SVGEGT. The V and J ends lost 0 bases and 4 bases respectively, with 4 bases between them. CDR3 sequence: CASSYSRYEQYF. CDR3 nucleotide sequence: TGTGCCAGCAGTTACTCGAGGTACGAGCAGTACTTC.

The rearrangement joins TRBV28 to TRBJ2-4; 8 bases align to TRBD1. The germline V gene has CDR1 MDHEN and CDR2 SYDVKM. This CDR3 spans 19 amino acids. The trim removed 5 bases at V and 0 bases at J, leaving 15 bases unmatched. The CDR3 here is CASSHKPGTGDLAKNIQYF. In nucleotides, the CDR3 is TGTGCCAGCAGTCATAAACCCGGGACAGGCGATCTAGCCAAAAACATTCAGTACTTC.

CDR3 sequence (DNA): TGTGCCAGCAGCCAAGTTGGGCCAAACATTCAGTACTTC. Its protein product is CASSQVGPNIQYF. The chain has TRBV14 and TRBJ2-4; no firm D call. With 1 base removed from V and 6 bases from J, the gap between germline ends came to 7 bases. Germline V gene sequence: CDR1 SGHDN, CDR2 FVKESK. CDR3 length: 13 amino acids.

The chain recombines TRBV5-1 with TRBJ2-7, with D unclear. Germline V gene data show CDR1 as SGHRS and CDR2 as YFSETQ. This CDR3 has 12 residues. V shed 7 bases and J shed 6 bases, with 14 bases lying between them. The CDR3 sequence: CASSLTPGEQYF. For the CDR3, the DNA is TGCGCCAGCTCCCTAACCCCGGGCGAGCAGTACTTC.

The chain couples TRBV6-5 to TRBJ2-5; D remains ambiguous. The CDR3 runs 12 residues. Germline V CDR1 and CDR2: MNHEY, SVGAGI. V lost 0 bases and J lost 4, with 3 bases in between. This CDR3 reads CASSYSRETQYF. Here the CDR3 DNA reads TGTGCCAGCAGTTACTCGAGAGAGACCCAGTACTTC.

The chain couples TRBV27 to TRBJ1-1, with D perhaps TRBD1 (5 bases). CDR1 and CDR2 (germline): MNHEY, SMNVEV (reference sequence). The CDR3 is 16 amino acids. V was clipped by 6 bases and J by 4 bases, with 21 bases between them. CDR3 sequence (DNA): TGTGCCAGCAGCCGCCTTCTCGATGCAGGGCTCACTGAAGCTTTCTTT. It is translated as CASSRLLDAGLTEAFF.

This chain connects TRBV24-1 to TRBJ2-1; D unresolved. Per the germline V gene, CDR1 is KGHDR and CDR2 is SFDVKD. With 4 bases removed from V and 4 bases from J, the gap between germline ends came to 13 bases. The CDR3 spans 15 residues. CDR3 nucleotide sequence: TGTGCCACCAGTGAGCCAGCCAAGTCATACAATGAGCAGTTCTTC. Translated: CATSEPAKSYNEQFF.

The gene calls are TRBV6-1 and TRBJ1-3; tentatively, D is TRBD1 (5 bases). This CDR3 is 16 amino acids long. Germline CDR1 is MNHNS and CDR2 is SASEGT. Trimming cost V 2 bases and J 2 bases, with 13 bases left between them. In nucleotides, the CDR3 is TGTGCCAGCAGTGAACTGAGGCCAGGGACTGGAAACACCATATATTTT. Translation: CASSELRPGTGNTIYF.

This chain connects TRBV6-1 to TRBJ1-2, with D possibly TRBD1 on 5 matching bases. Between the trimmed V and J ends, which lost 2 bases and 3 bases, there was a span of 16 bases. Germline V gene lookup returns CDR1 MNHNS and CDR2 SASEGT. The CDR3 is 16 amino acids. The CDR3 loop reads CASSEKYQGRHYGYTF. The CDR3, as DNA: TGTGCCAGCAGTGAAAAATATCAGGGTCGACACTATGGCTACACCTTC.

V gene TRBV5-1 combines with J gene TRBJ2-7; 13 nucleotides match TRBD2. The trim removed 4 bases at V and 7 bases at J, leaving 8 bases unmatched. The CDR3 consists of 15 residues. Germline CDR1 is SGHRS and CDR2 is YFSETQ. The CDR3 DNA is TGCGCCAGCAGCGTAGGACTAGCGGGAGTGTATGAGCAGTACTTC. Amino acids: CASSVGLAGVYEQYF.

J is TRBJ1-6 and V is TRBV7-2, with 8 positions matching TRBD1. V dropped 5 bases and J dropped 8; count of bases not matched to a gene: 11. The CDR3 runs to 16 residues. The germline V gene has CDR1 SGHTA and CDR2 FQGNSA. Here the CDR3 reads CASSPGSAGGYSPLHF. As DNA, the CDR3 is TGTGCCAGCAGCCCCGGTTCGGCAGGGGGCTATTCACCCCTCCACTTT.

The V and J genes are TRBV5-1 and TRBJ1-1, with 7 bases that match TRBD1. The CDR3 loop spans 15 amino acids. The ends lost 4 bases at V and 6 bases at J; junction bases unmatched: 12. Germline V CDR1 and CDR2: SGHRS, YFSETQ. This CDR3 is CASSNTGTDFSEAFF. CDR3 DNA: TGCGCCAGCAGCAATACTGGGACAGACTTTTCTGAAGCTTTCTTT.

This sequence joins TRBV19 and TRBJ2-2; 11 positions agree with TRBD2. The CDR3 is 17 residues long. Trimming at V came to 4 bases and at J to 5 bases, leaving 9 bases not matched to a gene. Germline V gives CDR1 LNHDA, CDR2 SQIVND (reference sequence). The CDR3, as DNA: TGTGCCAGTAGTAGGTCCCCTACTAGCGGGAGAACCGGGGAGCTGTTTTTT. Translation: CASSRSPTSGRTGELFF.

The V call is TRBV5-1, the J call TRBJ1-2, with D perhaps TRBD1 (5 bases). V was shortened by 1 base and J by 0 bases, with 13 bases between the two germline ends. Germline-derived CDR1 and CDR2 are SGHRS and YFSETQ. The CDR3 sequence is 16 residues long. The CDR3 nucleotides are TGCGCCAGCAGCTTGCCTCAGGGCAGCGCTAACTATGGCTACACCTTC. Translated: CASSLPQGSANYGYTF.

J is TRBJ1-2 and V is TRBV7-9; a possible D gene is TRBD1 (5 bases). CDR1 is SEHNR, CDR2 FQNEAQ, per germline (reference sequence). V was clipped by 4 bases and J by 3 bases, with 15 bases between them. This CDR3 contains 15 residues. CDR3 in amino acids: CASSWSNPGDYGYTF. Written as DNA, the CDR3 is TGTGCCAGCAGCTGGAGTAATCCGGGGGACTATGGCTACACCTTC. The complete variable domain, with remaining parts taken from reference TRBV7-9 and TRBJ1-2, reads DTGVSQNPRHKITKRGQNVTFRCDPISEHNRLYWYRQTLGQGPEFLTYFQNEAQLEKSRLLSDRFSAERPKGSFSTLEIQRTEQGDSAMYLCASSWSNPGDYGYTFGSGTRLTVV.

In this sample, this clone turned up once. Here the CDR3 reads CASSLSTGGEQYF. The CDR3 DNA reads TGTGCCAGCAGTTTATCTACTGGGGGCGAGCAGTACTTC. The chain joins TRBV27 to TRBJ2-7; D assignment may be TRBD1 or TRBD2 (5 bases each). Germline CDR1 is MNHEY and CDR2 is SMNVEV (reference sequence). Trimming cost V 0 bases and J 6 bases, with 9 bases left between them. The CDR3 has 13 residues.

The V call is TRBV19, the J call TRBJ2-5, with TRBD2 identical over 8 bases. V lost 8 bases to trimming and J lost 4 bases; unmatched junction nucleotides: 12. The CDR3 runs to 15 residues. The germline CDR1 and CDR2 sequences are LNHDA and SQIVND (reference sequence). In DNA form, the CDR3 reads TGTGCCAGTTCCCGTGGAGCGGGAGCGGGAGAGACCCAGTACTTC. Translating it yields CASSRGAGAGETQYF. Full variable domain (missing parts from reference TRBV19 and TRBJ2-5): DGGITQSPKYLFRKEGQNVTLSCEQNLNHDAMYWYRQDPGQGLRLIYYSQIVNDFQKGDIAEGYSVSREKKESFPLTVTSAQKNPTAFYLCASSRGAGAGETQYFGPGTRLLVL.

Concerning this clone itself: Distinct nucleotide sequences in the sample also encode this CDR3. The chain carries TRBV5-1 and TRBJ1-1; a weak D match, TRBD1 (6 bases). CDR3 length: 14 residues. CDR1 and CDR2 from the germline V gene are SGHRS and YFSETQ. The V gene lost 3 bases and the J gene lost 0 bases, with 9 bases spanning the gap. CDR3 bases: TGCGCCAGCAGCTCACGGACAGTGAACACTGAAGCTTTCTTT. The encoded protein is CASSSRTVNTEAFF.

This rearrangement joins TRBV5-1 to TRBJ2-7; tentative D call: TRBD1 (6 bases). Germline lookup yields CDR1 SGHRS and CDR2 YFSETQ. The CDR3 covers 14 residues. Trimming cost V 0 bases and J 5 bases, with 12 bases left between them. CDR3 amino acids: CASSLEQGAHEQYF. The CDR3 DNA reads TGCGCCAGCAGCTTGGAACAGGGCGCACACGAGCAGTACTTC.